Listed here are 27 T cell receptor beta chains from one sample, sequenced in a study of prognosis after radiotherapy for stage I lung cancer. By two-round multiplex PCR, the TCR beta CDR3 was amplified from genomic DNA. It was primers specific to each TRBV and TRBJ gene that first-round PCR used. TCRdb reprocessed the multiplex PCR reads with MiXCR, giving one entry per CDR3 protein. Of around 17,000 distinct CDR3 sequences listed, about 30% are singletons. The specimen was PBMCs, collected before or after stereotactic body radiation therapy (not recorded which). The receptors come from a donor over 45 with non-small cell lung cancer.

This clonotype came up many times. The chain recombines TRBV20-1 with TRBJ2-2; 11 bases are a match to TRBD2. The CDR3 loop spans 15 amino acids. Germline loops: CDR1 DFQATT, CDR2 SNEGSKA (reference sequence). Trimming at V came to 5 bases and at J to 3 bases, leaving 5 bases not matched to a gene. The CDR3 region is CSAATSGIHTGELFF. The CDR3 DNA reads as TGCAGTGCTGCGACTAGCGGGATTCACACCGGGGAGCTGTTTTTT.

The sample holds many counts of this clonotype. For the CDR3, the DNA is TGCAGCGTTGGGGAATACAATGAGCAGTTCTTC. Its protein product is CSVGEYNEQFF. V usage is TRBV29-1 and J usage is TRBJ2-1; no clear D gene. V lost 4 bases and J lost 4, with 5 bases in between. This CDR3 comprises 11 residues. Germline CDR1 reads SQVTM; CDR2 reads ANQGSEA.

This clonotype was recorded at least ten times. This chain uses TRBV11-2 with TRBJ2-7; D not certain. This CDR3 has 11 residues. V dropped 6 bases and J dropped 2 bases, with 5 bases sitting between them. The germline gives CDR1 SGHAT, CDR2 FQNNGV. CDR3 amino acids: CASSLTYEQYF. The CDR3 region has the DNA TGTGCCAGCAGTCTTACCTACGAGCAGTACTTC. The whole variable domain, remainder taken from reference TRBV11-2 and TRBJ2-7, is EAGVAQSPRYKIIEKRQSVAFWCNPISGHATLYWYQQILGQGPKLLIQFQNNGVVDDSQLPKDRFSAERLKGVDSTLKIQPAKLEDSAVYLCASSLTYEQYFGPGTRLTVT.

V usage is TRBV7-9 and J usage is TRBJ2-5; 7 positions match TRBD1. The CDR3 spans 18 residues. The germline CDR1 and CDR2 sequences are SEHNR and FQNEAQ (reference sequence). The V segment lost 7 bases and the J segment 1 base; nucleotides outside the gene matches: 18. The DNA of the CDR3 is TGTGCCAGCATCTCAACTAAAAAACTGACAGGGCCCCAAGAGACCCAGTACTTC. It codes for CASISTKKLTGPQETQYF.

The sample holds many counts of this clonotype. For the CDR3, the DNA is TGTGCCAGCAGCTTATCGCTCCGGGACCGATACACTGAAGCTTTCTTT. Translating it yields CASSLSLRDRYTEAFF. The chain is built from TRBV11-2 and TRBJ1-1; tentatively, D is TRBD1 (5 bases). V was cut by 2 bases and J by 3 bases, with 16 bases left in between. There are 16 residues in the CDR3. CDR1 is SGHAT, CDR2 FQNNGV, per germline.

A note on this clonotype: The junction differs from germline at one of its ends, possibly a read error. The rearrangement joins TRBV30 to TRBJ2-6; no clear D gene. This CDR3 has 15 residues. Germline V gives CDR1 GTSNPN, CDR2 SVGIG (reference sequence). CDR3 DNA sequence: TGTGCCTGGAGTGTACAGTATCCTGTGGCCAACGTCCTGGCTTTC. It specifies CAWSVQYPVANVLAF.

This clonotype was seen repeatedly, ten times or more. The chain uses TRBV7-2 and TRBJ2-7; D might be TRBD2 (6 bases). This CDR3 is 14 amino acids long. Trimming shortened V by 0 bases and J by 7 bases, and 13 bases separated the two germline ends. Per the germline V gene, CDR1 is SGHTA and CDR2 is FQGNSA. CDR3 coding DNA: TGTGCCAGCAGCTTAGCCTTCGGGGGTTGGGAGCAGTACTTC. Protein product: CASSLAFGGWEQYF.

This clonotype has ten or more counts. A read error may be the cause here, since a much bigger clone is one base away. The chain combines TRBV12-3 or TRBV12-4 with TRBJ2-1, with 10 bases fitting TRBD2. CDR3 size: 15 residues. The CDR3 sequence is CASSLGTSDYNERFF. The CDR3 DNA reads as TGTGCCAGCAGTTTGGGGACTAGCGACTACAATGAGCGGTTCTTC.

A word on this clonotype: This likely came from a read error, as a far larger clone is one base away. V is TRBV13 and J is TRBJ2-3; 9 bases are shared with TRBD1. This CDR3 spans 16 amino acids. Germline lookup yields CDR1 PRHDT and CDR2 FYEKMQ (reference sequence). Here the CDR3 DNA reads TGCGCCAGCAGCTTGGAACAGGGGGCGGGAACAGATACGCAGTATTTT. It codes for CASSLEQGAGTDTQYF.

The chain employs TRBV6-9 and TRBJ1-1; TRBD1 matches 8 bases. This CDR3 is 15 amino acids long. The germline V gene encodes CDR1 MNHGY and CDR2 SVAAGI. V shed 3 bases, J shed 5 bases, and the junction held 8 bases outside the gene matches. CDR3 residues: CASSYITGGLTEAFF. The CDR3 nucleotides read TGTGCCAGCAGTTACATAACAGGGGGGTTGACTGAAGCTTTCTTT.

This clonotype has at least ten counts. The chain couples TRBV9 to TRBJ2-3, with D perhaps given as TRBD1 or TRBD2 (7 bases each). Germline values: CDR1 SGDLS, CDR2 YYNGEE. V lost 3 bases to trimming and J lost 4 bases, with 18 bases between them. This CDR3 is 16 amino acids long. CDR3 DNA: TGTGCCAGCAGCGCCCAGGGGGGCGGGAGCTCAGATACGCAGTATTTT. Its protein product is CASSAQGGGSSDTQYF.

This sequence joins TRBV6-4 and TRBJ1-1; 7 nucleotides agree with TRBD1. Germline CDR1 is MRHNA and CDR2 is SNTAGT. This CDR3 has 18 amino acids. V lost 5 bases, J lost 5 bases, and 20 bases stayed unmatched. The CDR3 sequence: CASSSVWGVQGSGTEAFF. As DNA, the CDR3 is TGTGCCAGCAGTTCCGTCTGGGGGGTACAGGGGAGCGGGACTGAAGCTTTCTTT.

Of note for this clonotype: A much larger clone lies a single base off, so this may be a read error. This chain connects TRBV6-5 to TRBJ2-4; D remains unclear. CDR3 length: 17 amino acids. Germline V lookup: CDR1 MNHEY, CDR2 SVGAGI. CDR3 coding DNA: TGTGTCAGCAGTTCAGACAAGGCCGTATCCTCGTATAGCATTCAGTACTTC. Its translation is CVSSSDKAVSSYSIQYF.

With respect to this clonotype: The junction differs from germline at one of its ends, possibly a read error. The chain links TRBV28 to TRBJ1-6; D may be TRBD1 (5 bases). The germline V gene encodes CDR1 MDHEN and CDR2 SYDVKM. The CDR3 length is 11 residues. The CDR3 DNA reads as TGTGCAAGCAGAGGGGATTCACCCATCCACTTT. Translating it yields CASRGDSPIHF.

This clonotype was counted a few times. This may stem from a read error, because a much larger clone lies one nucleotide away. The chain recombines TRBV12-3 or TRBV12-4 with TRBJ2-7; the D is unclear. V dropped 8 bases and J dropped 6 bases, with 5 bases sitting between them. The CDR3 consists of 9 residues. CDR3 amino acids: CASGCEQYF. CDR3 in DNA: TGTGCCAGCGGCTGCGAGCAGTACTTC.

The table lists this clonotype with many counts. A clone one base away is much larger, so this may be a read error. This likely comes from a read error, as the CDR3 has no conserved phenylalanine or tryptophan at its end. This rearrangement joins TRBV6-1 to TRBJ1-2; D is uncertain. The CDR3 spans 12 residues. Between the trimmed V and J ends, which lost 10 bases and 4 bases, there was a span of 13 bases. Germline loops: CDR1 MNHNS, CDR2 SASEGT. In DNA, the CDR3 is TGTGCCACCCAGGCGCTTTCCTATGGCTACACCCTC. Amino acids: CATQALSYGYTL.

This clonotype was found many times. The chain carries TRBV2 and TRBJ2-2, with 12 bases identical to TRBD2. The CDR3 has 18 residues. Germline CDR1 SNHLY, CDR2 FYNNEI. With V trimmed by 6 bases and J by 6 bases, 14 bases remained unmatched. DNA of the CDR3: TGTGCCAGCAGAGAAAGACTAGCGGGAGCCTCCGGGGCCGGGGAGCTGTTTTTT. This encodes CASRERLAGASGAGELFF.

Concerning this clonotype: Mismatch with germline at one junction end may stem from a read error. This chain links TRBV6-1 with TRBJ2-1; 10 bases are a match to TRBD2. CDR1 is MNHNS, CDR2 SASEGT, per germline. This CDR3 is 16 amino acids long. The CDR3 sequence is CASSLDLAGDYNEKFF. The CDR3, as DNA: TGTGCCAGCAGCCTCGATCTAGCGGGGGACTACAATGAGAAGTTCTTC.

This clonotype was found many times. The V call is TRBV7-9, the J call TRBJ2-2, with no clear D. The CDR3 is made up of 14 amino acids. Germline V gives CDR1 SEHNR, CDR2 FQNEAQ (reference sequence). V lost 4 bases and J lost 7, with 13 bases in between. The CDR3 DNA reads TGTGCCAGCAGCTCCCGGGCAGGTAGCGGGGAGCTGTTTTTT. Translated, it gives CASSSRAGSGELFF.

This clonotype is medium-sized (0.01 to 0.1%) within its sample. The chain carries TRBV20-1 and TRBJ1-4, with unresolved D. Germline V gene lookup returns CDR1 DFQATT and CDR2 SNEGSKA (reference sequence). CDR3 length: 13 residues. V shed 3 bases and J shed 3 bases, with 8 bases lying between them. CDR3 DNA: TGCAGTGCTAGTACCGGAGCTAATGAAAAACTGTTTTTT. It translates to CSASTGANEKLFF.

This clonotype has a count of ten or more. CDR3 sequence reads: CASSLRDLNTGELFF. The DNA of the CDR3 is TGTGCCAGCAGTTTAAGGGATCTTAATACCGGGGAGCTGTTTTTT. V and J are TRBV6-9 and TRBJ2-2, with D hard to call. Germline V lookup: CDR1 MNHGY, CDR2 SVAAGI. The CDR3 spans 15 residues. The V end was cut by 4 bases, the J end by 5 bases, with 14 bases between.

The rearrangement joins TRBV27 to TRBJ2-3; D is perhaps TRBD2 (5 bases). The CDR3 length is 13 residues. With 4 bases removed from V and 5 bases from J, the gap between germline ends came to 10 bases. Germline values: CDR1 MNHEY, CDR2 SMNVEV (reference sequence). The CDR3 DNA reads TGTGCCAGCAGTTCCCGGGATGAAGATACGCAGTATTTT. The encoded protein is CASSSRDEDTQYF.

In its sample, this clonotype was seen many times. The genes are TRBV30 and TRBJ2-1; D perhaps matches TRBD2 (5 bases). Germline V gene lookup returns CDR1 GTSNPN and CDR2 SVGIG (reference sequence). The ends were cut back, 4 bases at V and 0 bases at J, with 13 bases in the middle. The CDR3 has 15 amino acids. The CDR3 coding sequence is TGTGCCTGGAACAGCGGAGAAAGCTCCTACAATGAGCAGTTCTTC. As protein: CAWNSGESSYNEQFF.

With respect to this clonotype: This likely traces to a read error, being one base from a far larger clone. This sequence joins TRBV6-4 and TRBJ2-7; maybe TRBD1 (6 bases). This CDR3 comprises 15 residues. CDR1 is MRHNA, CDR2 SNTAGT, per germline. CDR3 in amino acids: CASSYSRRGLDERYF. Written as DNA, the CDR3 is TGTGCCAGCAGTTACTCACGCAGGGGATTGGACGAGCGGTACTTC.

This rearrangement joins TRBV7-2 to TRBJ2-7; TRBD2 agrees at 8 bases. Germline CDR1 SGHTA, CDR2 FQGNSA. This CDR3 has 13 residues. V was clipped by 6 bases and J by 7 bases; unmatched bases: 8. The DNA of the CDR3 is TGTGCCAGCAGAGCTACTAGCGGAGAGGAGCAGTACTTC. This encodes CASRATSGEEQYF.

Details on this clonotype: Since a far larger clone is one base different, this is likely a read error. This chain links TRBV28 with TRBJ2-5; a possible D gene is TRBD2 (7 bases). TRBJ2-1 matches the DNA end more closely, so the J call is doubtful. The V gene's germline CDR1 is MDHEN and CDR2 SYDVKM. The CDR3 contains 16 residues. CDR3 loop: CASSLQGRLAENEQFF. The CDR3 bases are TGTGCCAGCAGTTTGCAGGGGAGACTAGCTGAAAATGAGCAGTTCTTC.

Many counts were recorded for this clonotype. J is TRBJ2-1 and V is TRBV20-1, with D tentatively TRBD2 (6 bases). Deletions cut 6 bases from V and 3 bases from J, with 15 bases between. Germline CDR1 DFQATT, CDR2 SNEGSKA (reference sequence). This CDR3 has 14 amino acids. The CDR3 coding sequence is TGCAGTGCCCATTCGGGAGAAGGCTACAATGAGCAGTTCTTC. This sequence encodes CSAHSGEGYNEQFF.